This T cell receptor (beta chain) was found in a study of identical twins. A template switching step contributed a universal primer site, while unique molecular identifiers were present in the cDNA. Each CDR3 protein is one row after TCRdb ran MiXCR on the 5' RACE reads. The sample contains 750,000 to 950,000 distinct CDR3 sequences, approximately 13% of which appear only once. Study results and limitations: A lower insertion count was a feature of abundant cord blood beta clonotypes, with no such feature in memory repertoires. The same donors were not followed; conclusions instead depended on cross-sectional statistical analysis. Modelling underestimated the level of out-of-frame TCR alpha sharing observed in monozygotic twins.

A word on this clonotype: Its antigen is still unknown. A much larger clone lies one base from this, so it may be a read error.

The CDR3 has 15 residues. V dropped 0 bases and J dropped 4 bases, with 9 bases sitting between them. Germline V CDR1 and CDR2: MNHEY, SVGAGI. The same data also contributed to another study, on yellow fever vaccine responses in identical twins.

The chain links TRBV6-5 to TRBJ2-2, with a possible D match to TRBD1 (6 bases). What was sequenced was PBMCs. The source is a woman younger than 35 in good health. The CDR3 here is CASSYSLGGTGELFF. Here the CDR3 DNA reads TGTGCCAGCAGTTACTCGTTAGGGGGCACCGGGGAGCTGTTTTTT.